These T cell receptor beta chains were read from a single sample in a study of blood T cells in healthy people across ages. Each CDR3 protein is one row after TCRdb ran MiXCR on the 5' RACE reads. The sample has about 1,800,000 distinct CDR3 sequences, roughly 27% seen once. The sequenced sample was blood. These receptors all stem from a woman aged 25 to 45 in good health. Both conserved end residues are part of each CDR3. The D gene is left open where the match is weak. Clone size appears in some rows only: once, few, many, or a class for an expanded clone.

j_call clone_size cdr3_length d_call v_call cdr3_aa cdr3_nt
TRBJ2-1 many 14 . TRBV28 CATLAPSSYNEQFF TGTGCCACCCTAGCGCCGAGCTCCTACAATGAGCAGTTCTTC
TRBJ1-2 . 14 TRBD1 TRBV7-2 CASSPDRGHRGYTF TGTGCCAGCAGCCCGGACAGGGGGCATCGTGGCTACACCTTC
TRBJ1-4 once 14 . TRBV18 CASSPRQTNEKRFF TGTGCCAGCTCACCAAGGCAAACTAATGAAAAACGGTTTTTT
TRBJ2-3 . 16 TRBD1 TRBV6-6 CASRSGTGGTTDTQYF TGTGCCAGCAGATCCGGGACAGGGGGCACTACAGATACGCAGTATTTT
TRBJ2-4 many 10 . TRBV5-7 CASSLPVLYF TGTGCCAGCAGCTTGCCAGTGTTGTACTTC
TRBJ2-5 many 14 . TRBV4-1 CASSQEGREETQYF TGCGCCAGCAGCCAAGAGGGCAGGGAAGAGACCCAGTACTTC
TRBJ2-4 . 16 . TRBV12-3/TRBV12-4 CASSLKGGVSYNEQYF TGTGCCAGCAGTTTAAAAGGGGGAGTTTCCTACAATGAGCAGTACTTC
TRBJ2-7 many 12 TRBD1 TRBV5-5 CAISQGQGEQYF TGTGCCATCAGCCAAGGACAGGGGGAGCAGTACTTC
TRBJ2-5 many 11 . TRBV20-1 CSALTLGTQYF TGCAGTGCTCTCACCCTGGGGACCCAGTACTTC
TRBJ1-2 few 17 . TRBV14 CASSPVGHVGPNYGYTF TGTGCCAGCAGCCCCGTGGGACATGTAGGCCCTAACTATGGCTACACCTTC
TRBJ1-1 . 11 TRBD1 TRBV28 CASSSRGPAFF TGTGCCAGCAGTTCCAGGGGGCCGGCTTTCTTT
TRBJ2-1 . 15 . TRBV20-1 CSALWPGAHCNEQFF TGCAGTGCGCTCTGGCCGGGGGCCCACTGCAATGAGCAGTTCTTC
TRBJ2-5 few 12 . TRBV18 CASSPLSGTQYF TGTGCCAGCTCACCACTTTCGGGGACCCAGTACTTC
TRBJ2-3 . 13 . TRBV20-1 CSAEVAVGMPQYF TGCAGTGCGGAAGTGGCTGTCGGCATGCCGCAGTATTTT
TRBJ2-3 few 15 . TRBV15 CATSREGRSTDTQYF TGTGCCACCAGCAGAGAGGGGCGGTCCACAGATACGCAGTATTTT
TRBJ1-2 . 11 . TRBV20-1 CSARYGYGYTF TGCAGTGCTAGATACGGCTATGGCTACACCTTC
TRBJ2-7 few 14 . TRBV15 CATSRLSGSYEQYF TGTGCCACCAGCAGACTATCAGGATCCTACGAGCAGTACTTC
TRBJ2-3 . 14 . TRBV7-6 CTSSLQRVGDTQDF TGTACCAGCAGCTTACAAAGAGTCGGAGATACGCAGGATTTT
TRBJ2-5 once 12 . TRBV6-2/TRBV6-3 CASSRTSREQYF TGTGCCAGCAGTCGCACGTCTAGGGAGCAGTACTTC
TRBJ2-1 many 13 . TRBV6-6 CASSDLAYNEQFF TGTGCCAGCAGCGACCTCGCGTACAATGAGCAGTTCTTC
TRBJ2-1 . 16 TRBD2 TRBV4-1 CASSQSRGTSYNEQFF TGCGCCAGCAGCCAGAGCCGCGGGACTAGCTACAATGAGCAGTTCTTC
TRBJ1-1 once 14 . TRBV5-1 CASSGGRSNTEAFF TGCGCCAGCAGCGGCGGGAGGTCCAACACTGAAGCTTTCTTT
TRBJ2-5 many 16 TRBD1 TRBV28 CASSLGTGGRQETQYF TGTGCCAGCAGTTTAGGGACAGGGGGCCGCCAAGAGACCCAGTACTTC
TRBJ2-1 many 14 . TRBV6-2/TRBV6-3 CASLGYPSYNEQFF TGTGCCAGCTTGGGCTATCCCTCCTACAATGAGCAGTTCTTC
TRBJ1-6 . 15 . TRBV20-1 CSARIQVGGNSPLHF TGCAGTGCTAGGATACAGGTGGGGGGGAATTCACCCCTCCACTTT
TRBJ2-7 . 14 TRBD1 TRBV30 CAWSVEDRAGEQYF TGTGCCTGGAGTGTAGAGGACAGGGCTGGCGAGCAGTACTTC
TRBJ2-6 few 18 TRBD2 TRBV6-1 CASSKKLAGSSGANVLTF TGTGCCAGCAGTAAAAAACTAGCGGGCAGCTCTGGGGCCAACGTCCTGACTTTC
TRBJ2-1 few 16 . TRBV4-3 CASSQGVGSSYNEQFF TGCGCCAGCAGCCAAGGTGTCGGGAGCTCCTACAATGAGCAGTTCTTC
TRBJ1-2 few 13 . TRBV6-6 CASSGSVFYGYTF TGTGCCAGCAGTGGGTCCGTCTTCTATGGCTACACCTTC
TRBJ1-1 . 13 . TRBV20-1 CSAPRDYFTEAFF TGCAGTGCTCCCCGGGACTACTTTACTGAAGCTTTCTTT
TRBJ2-2 few 11 . TRBV12-3/TRBV12-4 CASKRTGELFF TGTGCCAGCAAAAGGACCGGGGAGCTGTTTTTT
TRBJ1-1 few 14 TRBD1 TRBV27 CASGQQGARTEAFF TGTGCCAGCGGACAACAGGGGGCAAGGACTGAAGCTTTCTTT
TRBJ1-2 . 12 . TRBV3-1 CAGSQANYGYTF TGTGCCGGCAGCCAAGCCAACTATGGCTACACCTTC
TRBJ2-3 . 15 TRBD2 TRBV10-3 CAMLPGLATTDTQYF TGTGCCATGCTACCGGGACTAGCGACCACAGATACGCAGTATTTT
TRBJ1-2 few 15 TRBD1 TRBV28 CASRSTTGGPYGYTF TGTGCCAGCAGGTCTACGACAGGGGGCCCATATGGCTACACCTTC
TRBJ2-5 many 15 . TRBV9 CASSVEVADQETQYF TGTGCCAGCAGCGTAGAGGTAGCGGACCAAGAGACCCAGTACTTC
TRBJ2-5 . 12 . TRBV2 CARGAEQETQYF TGTGCCAGAGGGGCGGAACAAGAGACCCAGTACTTC
TRBJ1-1 . 14 . TRBV10-3 CAISESSASTEAFF TGTGCCATCAGTGAATCCTCAGCTAGCACTGAAGCTTTCTTT
TRBJ2-1 . 13 . TRBV12-3/TRBV12-4 CASSFSASNEQFF TGTGCCAGCAGTTTTTCCGCTAGCAATGAGCAGTTCTTC
TRBJ1-1 . 14 TRBD1 TRBV5-1 CASNWRGQSNEAFF TGCGCCAGCAACTGGAGGGGACAGTCCAACGAAGCTTTCTTT
TRBJ1-5 few 14 . TRBV9 CASSREGGGQPQHF TGTGCCAGCAGCCGGGAGGGGGGAGGTCAGCCCCAGCATTTT
TRBJ2-6 . 17 . TRBV6-5 CASSYSAGISGANVLTF TGTGCCAGCAGTTACTCGGCAGGGATCTCTGGGGCCAACGTCCTGACTTTC
TRBJ2-1 . 12 . TRBV11-2 CASSISKETQFF TGTGCCAGCAGCATCTCCAAAGAGACCCAGTTCTTC
TRBJ2-5 few 14 . TRBV7-6 CASSTTGFGETQYF TGTGCCAGCAGCACTACAGGGTTCGGGGAGACCCAGTACTTC
TRBJ2-7 . 16 . TRBV7-2 CASSDGVASNSYEQYF TGTGCCAGCAGCGACGGGGTGGCTAGCAACTCCTACGAGCAGTACTTC
TRBJ2-1 . 17 TRBD2 TRBV10-2 CASSENGRRSGGNEQFF TGCGCCAGCAGTGAGAACGGGAGGAGGTCCGGGGGCAATGAGCAGTTCTTC
TRBJ1-5 few 15 . TRBV7-9 CASSSDLYSNQPQHF TGTGCCAGCAGCTCTGATCTTTATAGCAATCAGCCCCAGCATTTT
TRBJ1-2 many 9 . TRBV29-1 CSVLEGYTF TGCAGCGTTCTTGAGGGGTACACCTTC
TRBJ2-7 many 15 . TRBV9 CASSVGVAVSYEQYF TGTGCCAGCAGCGTAGGGGTAGCGGTCTCCTACGAGCAGTACTTC
TRBJ1-1 . 15 . TRBV6-1 CASRSARGASAEAFF TGTGCCAGCAGGAGTGCACGGGGGGCGAGCGCTGAAGCTTTCTTT
TRBJ1-2 . 13 TRBD1 TRBV29-1 CSVDRGRYDGYTF TGCAGCGTTGACAGGGGGCGATATGATGGCTACACCTTC